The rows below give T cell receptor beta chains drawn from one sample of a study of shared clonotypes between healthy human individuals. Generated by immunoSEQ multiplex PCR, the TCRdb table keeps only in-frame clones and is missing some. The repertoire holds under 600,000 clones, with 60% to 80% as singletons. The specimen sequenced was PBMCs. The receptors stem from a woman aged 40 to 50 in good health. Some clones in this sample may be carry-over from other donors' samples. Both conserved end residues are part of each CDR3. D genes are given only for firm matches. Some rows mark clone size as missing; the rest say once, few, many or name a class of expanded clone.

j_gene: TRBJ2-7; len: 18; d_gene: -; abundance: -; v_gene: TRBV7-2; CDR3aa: CASSLIGWSGQAGGEQYF; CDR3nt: TGTGCCAGCAGCTTAATAGGGTGGTCAGGCCAGGCCGGGGGCGAGCAGTACTTC
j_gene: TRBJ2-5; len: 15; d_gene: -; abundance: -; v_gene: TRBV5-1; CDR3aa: CASSLTTRQQETQYF; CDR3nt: TGCGCCAGCAGCTTGACTACCCGACAACAAGAGACCCAGTACTTC
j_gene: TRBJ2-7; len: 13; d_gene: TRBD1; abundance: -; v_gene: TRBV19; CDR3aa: CASSFQGAYEQYF; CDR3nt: TGTGCCAGTAGTTTCCAGGGGGCCTACGAGCAGTACTTC
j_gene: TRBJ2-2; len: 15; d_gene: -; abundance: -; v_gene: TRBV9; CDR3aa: CASSPSRVPGGELFF; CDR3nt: TGTGCCAGCAGCCCCTCTAGAGTCCCCGGCGGGGAGCTGTTTTTT
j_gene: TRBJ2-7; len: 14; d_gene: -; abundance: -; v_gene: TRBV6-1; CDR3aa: CASSDHTDGPKQYF; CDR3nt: TGTGCCAGCAGTGACCACACGGACGGTCCCAAGCAGTACTTC
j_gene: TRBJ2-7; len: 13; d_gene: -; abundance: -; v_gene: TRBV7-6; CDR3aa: CASSSGNPYEQYF; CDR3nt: TGTGCCAGCAGTTCAGGGAATCCCTACGAGCAGTACTTC
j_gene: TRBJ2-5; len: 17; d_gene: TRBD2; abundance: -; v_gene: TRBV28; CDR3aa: CASSLSPGASGDETQYF; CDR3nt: TGTGCCAGCAGTTTGTCGCCAGGGGCTAGCGGGGATGAGACCCAGTACTTC
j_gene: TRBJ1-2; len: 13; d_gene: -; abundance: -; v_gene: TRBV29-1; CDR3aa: CSVIGGLDYGYTF; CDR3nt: TGCAGCGTGATAGGGGGGTTGGACTATGGCTACACCTTC
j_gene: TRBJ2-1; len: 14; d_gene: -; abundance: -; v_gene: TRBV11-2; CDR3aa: CASSYTPPGREQFF; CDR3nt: TGTGCCAGCAGCTACACTCCCCCAGGGCGAGAGCAGTTCTTC
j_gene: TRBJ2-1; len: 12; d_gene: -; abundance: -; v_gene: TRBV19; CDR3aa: CASSIDYSEQFF; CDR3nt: TGTGCCAGTAGTATAGACTACTCCGAGCAGTTCTTC
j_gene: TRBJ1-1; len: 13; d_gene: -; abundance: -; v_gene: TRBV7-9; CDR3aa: CASSFSQNTEAFF; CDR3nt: TGTGCCAGCAGCTTTAGTCAGAACACTGAAGCTTTCTTT
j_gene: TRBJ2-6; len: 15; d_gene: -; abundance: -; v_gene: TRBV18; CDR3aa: CATDPTGSGANVLTF; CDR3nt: TGTGCCACAGATCCTACAGGCTCTGGGGCCAACGTCCTGACTTTC
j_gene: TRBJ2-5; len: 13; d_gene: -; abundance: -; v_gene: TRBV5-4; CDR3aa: CASSPSRRETQYF; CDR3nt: TGTGCCAGCAGCCCCTCCCGGCGAGAGACCCAGTACTTC
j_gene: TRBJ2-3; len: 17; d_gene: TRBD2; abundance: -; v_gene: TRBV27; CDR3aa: CASSSGLAGLKADTQYF; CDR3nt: TGTGCCAGCAGTTCGGGACTAGCGGGATTGAAGGCAGATACGCAGTATTTT
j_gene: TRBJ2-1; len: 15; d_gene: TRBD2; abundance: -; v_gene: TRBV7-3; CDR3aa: CASSFASGTYNEQFF; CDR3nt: TGTGCCAGCAGCTTCGCTAGCGGGACCTACAATGAGCAGTTCTTC
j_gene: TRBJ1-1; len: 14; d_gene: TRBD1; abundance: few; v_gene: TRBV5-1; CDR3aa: CASSKWTGNTEAFF; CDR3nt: TGCGCCAGCAGCAAATGGACAGGGAACACTGAAGCTTTCTTT
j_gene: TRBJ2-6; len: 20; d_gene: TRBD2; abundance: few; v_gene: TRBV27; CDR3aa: CASSLWGTSGRASGANVLTF; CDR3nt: TGTGCCAGCAGCTTATGGGGGACTAGCGGGAGGGCCTCTGGGGCCAACGTCCTGACTTTC
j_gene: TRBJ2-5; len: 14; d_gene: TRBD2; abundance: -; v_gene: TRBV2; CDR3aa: CASSSGTGQETQYF; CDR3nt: TGTGCCAGCAGCAGCGGGACGGGACAAGAGACCCAGTACTTC
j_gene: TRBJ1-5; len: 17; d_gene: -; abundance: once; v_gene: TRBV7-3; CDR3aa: CASSLTARDMVNQPQHF; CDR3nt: TGTGCCAGCAGCTTAACGGCCCGGGACATGGTCAATCAGCCCCAGCATTTT